This TCR beta chain stems from a study of T cells in Graves' hyperthyroidism and ophthalmopathy. Study background: Before treatment of any kind, peripheral blood was taken at initial diagnosis. Study-wide results and caveats: Blood samples included most of the expanded thyroid clonotypes exceeding 0.001.

Of note for this clonotype: No antigen is known for it.

The CDR3 has 18 residues. In germline, CDR1 is MDHEN, CDR2 SYDVKM. J gave up 1 base and V 2 bases, and 8 bases lay outside the gene matches. There were TCR beta CDR3 regions amplified from RNA transcripts. Primed by the HTBI set, a first-round RT-PCR was run on the TCR CDR3. TCRdb re-called the multiplex PCR reads with MiXCR, one entry per CDR3 protein. Of fewer than 650,000 distinct CDR3 sequences detected, 12% to 15% appear once; the ten largest clones hold about 14%. When ophthalmopathy did not progress within 18 months, Graves' hyperthyroidism was considered stable. Input material: blood. This rearrangement joins TRBV28 to TRBJ1-5; 10 nucleotides agree with TRBD1. The source is a woman aged 35 to 49 with Graves' hyperthyroidism. This CDR3 is CASSLQTGGDVSNQPQHF. CDR3 nucleotides: TGTGCCAGCAGTTTACAGACAGGGGGCGACGTCAGCAATCAGCCCCAGCATTTT.